Shown below are 22 T cell receptor beta chains from a single sample sequenced in a study of blood T cell repertoires in COVID-19. Repertoires were generated with immunoSEQ multiplex PCR, while TCRdb's copy carries only in-frame clones and drops some. The sample consists of approximately 120,000 clones, roughly 88% of them appearing once. Sequenced input: peripheral blood. The receptors come from an elderly woman with acute or convalescent COVID-19.

The V call is TRBV5-6, the J call TRBJ2-3; 13 bases are a match to TRBD2. The CDR3 has 16 amino acids. Germline CDR1 SGHDT, CDR2 YYEEEE. J gave up 1 base and V 3 bases, and 2 bases lay outside the gene matches. For the CDR3, the DNA is TGTGCCAGCAGCTCCGGACTAGCGGGGGGCACAGATACGCAGTATTTT. Amino acid sequence: CASSSGLAGGTDTQYF.

The rearrangement uses TRBV27 and TRBJ1-2, with D unclear. Trimming removed 6 bases at V and 8 bases at J, with 13 bases between. CDR1 is MNHEY, CDR2 SMNVEV, per germline (reference sequence). The CDR3 is 12 residues long. CDR3 residues: CASRAGGLGYTF. In DNA, the CDR3 is TGTGCCAGCAGAGCGGGAGGGCTGGGCTACACCTTC.

The chain couples TRBV3-1 (or the pseudogene TRBV3-2) to TRBJ1-1; 7 nucleotides agree with TRBD1. The J segment lost 5 bases and the V segment lost 5 bases, leaving 8 bases of the junction unmatched. The CDR3 length is 14 residues. Per the germline V gene, CDR1 is LGHDT and CDR2 is YNNKEL (reference sequence). The CDR3 region is CASSARDRGTEAFF. Here the CDR3 DNA reads TGTGCCAGCAGCGCCCGGGACAGAGGGACTGAAGCTTTCTTT.

The chain links TRBV5-6 to TRBJ2-7; 9 positions match TRBD2. The germline CDR1 and CDR2 sequences are SGHDT and YYEEEE. CDR3 size: 14 residues. V was pared by 3 bases and J by 5 bases, with 6 bases of the junction left unmatched. The CDR3 DNA reads as TGTGCCAGCAGCTCCCTAGCGGGAAGGGACGAGCAGTACTTC. Amino acid sequence: CASSSLAGRDEQYF.

The rearrangement joins TRBV2 to TRBJ2-7, with 14 bases matching TRBD2. Germline V gene lookup returns CDR1 SNHLY and CDR2 FYNNEI. The length of the CDR3 is 17 residues. V lost 5 bases, J lost 4 bases, and 10 bases stayed unmatched. CDR3 sequence: CASSRTSGGNQGYEQYF. The CDR3 region has the DNA TGTGCCAGCAGTCGGACTAGCGGGGGGAACCAGGGGTACGAGCAGTACTTC.

Only one count was recorded for this clone. V gene TRBV24-1 combines with J gene TRBJ1-2; 7 nucleotides agree with TRBD1. The V gene end was trimmed by 2 bases and the J gene end by 4 bases; junction bases not matched to a gene: 12. CDR1 and CDR2 (germline): KGHDR, SFDVKD. The CDR3 spans 17 residues. CDR3 sequence (DNA): TGTGCCACCAGTGATTCCGGGACAGCCATAAATGGCTATGGCTACACCTTC. It encodes CATSDSGTAINGYGYTF.

CDR3 nucleotides: TGTGCCAGTAGTCCCCTAGCGGGGCCCAATGAGCAGTTCTTC. Protein product: CASSPLAGPNEQFF. The chain combines TRBV19 with TRBJ2-1; 9 positions match TRBD2. V trimming: 5 bases; J trimming: 6 bases; junction bases outside the gene matches: 5. The CDR3 totals 14 residues. The germline CDR1 and CDR2 sequences are LNHDA and SQIVND (reference sequence). The entire variable domain, with the rest obtained from reference TRBV19 and TRBJ2-1, is as follows: DGGITQSPKYLFRKEGQNVTLSCEQNLNHDAMYWYRQDPGQGLRLIYYSQIVNDFQKGDIAEGYSVSREKKESFPLTVTSAQKNPTAFYLCASSPLAGPNEQFFGPGTRLTVL.

This clone was seen once. CDR3 amino acids: CASNGTGGEDTDTQYF. In DNA, the CDR3 is TGTGCCAGCAACGGAACAGGGGGCGAGGACACAGATACGCAGTATTTT. The chain carries TRBV21-1 and TRBJ2-3; TRBD1 is taken as the D call from the table, unchecked against the DNA. TRBV21-1 is a recognized pseudogene. There are 16 residues in the CDR3.

Written as DNA, the CDR3 is TGTGCCAGCAGTGCTATGGGACAGATTAAAAACATTCAGTACTTC. Its protein is CASSAMGQIKNIQYF. This chain links TRBV27 with TRBJ2-4; the match to TRBD1 covers 7 bases. The CDR3 has 15 residues. J gave up 4 bases and V 5 bases, and 8 bases lay outside the gene matches. From germline, CDR1 is MNHEY and CDR2 SMNVEV (reference sequence).

In its sample, this clone was seen once. The genes are TRBV12-3 or TRBV12-4 and TRBJ2-1; TRBD2 is a possible D gene (6 bases). CDR3 size: 13 residues. V was shortened by 1 base and J by 6 bases, with 7 bases between the two germline ends. The CDR3 DNA follows: TGTGCCAGCAGTTTAGACGGGGGCAATGAGCAGTTCTTC. Amino acid sequence: CASSLDGGNEQFF.

This rearrangement joins TRBV2 to TRBJ1-1; 7 nucleotides match TRBD1. Trimming cost V 2 bases and J 6 bases; bases outside gene matches: 9. The CDR3 loop spans 15 amino acids. Germline-derived CDR1 and CDR2 are SNHLY and FYNNEI. The CDR3 loop is CASSERQGRWSEAFF. In DNA form, the CDR3 reads TGTGCCAGCAGTGAAAGACAGGGTCGTTGGTCTGAAGCTTTCTTT.

V and J are TRBV6-5 and TRBJ2-2; 7 bases align to TRBD2. V was pared by 5 bases and J by 4 bases, with 7 bases of the junction left unmatched. Per germline, CDR1 MNHEY and CDR2 SVGAGI. CDR3 length equals 15 residues. The CDR3 sequence: CASSPSGTATGELFF. CDR3 sequence (DNA): TGTGCCAGCAGTCCCAGCGGGACGGCCACCGGGGAGCTGTTTTTT.

The chain uses TRBV7-9 and TRBJ1-2; a weak D match, TRBD1 (6 bases). Per the germline V gene, CDR1 is SEHNR and CDR2 is FQNEAQ (reference sequence). The V and J ends lost 3 bases and 4 bases respectively, with 18 bases between them. This CDR3 contains 16 residues. The CDR3 DNA follows: TGTGCCAGCAGCTTCCATCGGGGGGCAACTGGCTATGGCTACACCTTC. It encodes CASSFHRGATGYGYTF.

The CDR3 nucleotides read TGTGCCAGCAGAGGCGGGGGGGCAACGAATGAGCAGTTCTTC. Translated, it gives CASRGGGATNEQFF. The gene calls are TRBV7-2 and TRBJ2-1; 9 bases fit TRBD2. The trim removed 6 bases at V and 7 bases at J, leaving 7 bases unmatched. The CDR3 totals 14 residues. CDR1 is SGHTA and CDR2 is FQGNSA in the germline V gene.

This chain uses TRBV5-4 with TRBJ1-2; 8 nucleotides line up with TRBD1. After removal of 6 bases from V and 8 bases from J, the junction contained 12 bases not matched to a gene. This CDR3 is 14 amino acids long. CDR1 is SGHNT and CDR2 is YYREEE in the germline V gene (reference sequence). The CDR3 here is CASTVSDRGWGYTF. In nucleotides, the CDR3 is TGTGCCAGCACCGTCTCCGACAGGGGATGGGGCTACACCTTC.

V and J are TRBV12-3 or TRBV12-4 and TRBJ2-5; D ambiguous. The CDR3 consists of 13 residues. Trimming removed 4 bases from V and 1 base from J, with 7 bases in between. CDR3 amino acids: CASSWAIQETQYF. CDR3 in DNA: TGTGCCAGCAGTTGGGCAATCCAAGAGACCCAGTACTTC.

CDR3 sequence reads: CASSLSAVDTEAFF. CDR3 nucleotide sequence: TGTGCCAGCAGCTTGTCTGCGGTAGACACTGAAGCTTTCTTT. The chain joins TRBV5-4 to TRBJ1-1; no clear D gene. Germline CDR1 reads SGHNT; CDR2 reads YYREEE (reference sequence). CDR3 length equals 14 residues. V was clipped by 1 base and J by 3 bases, with 10 bases between them.

On this clone: This sample also contains other DNA sequences that code for the same CDR3. This chain uses TRBV5-1 with TRBJ2-5; TRBD1 matches 9 bases. The CDR3 is 14 amino acids. CDR1 is SGHRS and CDR2 is YFSETQ in the germline V gene. J gave up 5 bases and V 0 bases, and 2 bases lay outside the gene matches. The CDR3 here is CASSLGGQGETQYF. The CDR3 DNA reads as TGCGCCAGCAGCTTGGGGGGACAGGGCGAGACCCAGTACTTC.

The chain links TRBV5-1 to TRBJ2-5, with unresolved D. CDR1 and CDR2 from the germline V gene are SGHRS and YFSETQ. This CDR3 spans 16 amino acids. V lost 4 bases to trimming and J lost 2 bases, with 18 bases between them. The CDR3 DNA reads TGCGCCAGCAGCCCTGGAGTCCAACCGTGGCAAGAGACCCAGTACTTC. As protein: CASSPGVQPWQETQYF.

This clone was seen just once. The chain combines TRBV11-3 with TRBJ2-7; 9 bases fit TRBD2. The germline V gene encodes CDR1 SGHNT and CDR2 YENEEA. Germline trimming cut 5 bases from V and 5 bases from J; bases unmatched to any gene: 10. This CDR3 is 15 amino acids long. The CDR3 DNA reads as TGTGCCAGCAGCCCAGCGCGCGGGAGGGCCCACGAGCAGTACTTC. Amino acids: CASSPARGRAHEQYF.

This chain uses TRBV12-3 or TRBV12-4 with TRBJ2-7; TRBD1 agrees at 8 bases. The CDR3 loop spans 13 amino acids. The trim removed 4 bases at V and 2 bases at J, leaving 1 base unmatched. CDR3 amino acids: CASSWTGPYEQYF. DNA for the CDR3: TGTGCCAGCAGTTGGACAGGGCCCTACGAGCAGTACTTC.

The rearrangement uses TRBV6-6 and TRBJ1-1, with D tentatively TRBD1 (5 bases). Germline values: CDR1 MNHNY, CDR2 SVGAGI (reference sequence). V was shortened by 6 bases and J by 2 bases, with 16 bases between the two germline ends. This CDR3 spans 15 amino acids. CDR3 region: CASRDYTGENTEAFF. Written as DNA, the CDR3 is TGTGCCAGCAGGGACTATACGGGGGAAAACACTGAAGCTTTCTTT.